The 10 T cell receptor beta chains below come from one sample, sequenced in a study of cytomegalovirus exposure and HLA in healthy donors. The PCR employed 60 Vbeta primers together with 13 Jbeta primers. Sequencing was performed with immunoSEQ multiplex PCR; in TCRdb, only in-frame clones are kept and a portion is missing. The sample holds about 160,000 clones; 60% to 85% are singletons and the top ten take about 4%. The sequencing input was PBMCs. All receptors derive from a man younger than 40 in good health and CMV-seropositive.

V and J are TRBV6-1 and TRBJ1-1; 7 nucleotides agree with TRBD1. After removal of 4 bases from V and 4 bases from J, the junction contained 3 bases not matched to a gene. CDR3 size: 13 residues. The germline CDR1 and CDR2 sequences are MNHNS and SASEGT. Here the CDR3 DNA reads TGTGCCAGCAGTGGACAGGGCTTCACTGAAGCTTTCTTT. Translating gives CASSGQGFTEAFF.

J is TRBJ2-3 and V is TRBV7-9; 7 nucleotides line up with TRBD1. With V trimmed by 4 bases and J by 4 bases, 8 bases remained unmatched. Germline V gene data show CDR1 as SEHNR and CDR2 as FQNEAQ (reference sequence). This CDR3 has 15 amino acids. The CDR3 sequence: CASSSTDREADTQYF. As DNA, the CDR3 is TGTGCCAGCAGCTCTACCGACAGGGAAGCAGATACGCAGTATTTT.

This clone was found a few times. The chain joins TRBV30 to TRBJ2-5; D not certain. Trimming left V 2 bases short and J 3 bases short, with 13 bases between. The CDR3 totals 14 residues. Germline CDR1 reads GTSNPN; CDR2 reads SVGIG (reference sequence). The CDR3 nucleotides are TGTGCCTGGAGTACGACATCAGTAAAAGAGACCCAGTACTTC. Its translation: CAWSTTSVKETQYF.

This clone was picked up one time. The chain is built from TRBV7-9 and TRBJ2-5; D remains unclear. Germline values: CDR1 SEHNR, CDR2 FQNEAQ (reference sequence). V was trimmed by 6 bases and J by 1 base, leaving 12 bases between them. This CDR3 is 14 amino acids long. The CDR3 nucleotides read TGTGCCAGCAGTCTGTTAACGGTCCAAGAGACCCAGTACTTC. Protein sequence: CASSLLTVQETQYF. Complete variable domain (other parts from reference TRBV7-9 and TRBJ2-5): DTGVSQNPRHKITKRGQNVTFRCDPISEHNRLYWYRQTLGQGPEFLTYFQNEAQLEKSRLLSDRFSAERPKGSFSTLEIQRTEQGDSAMYLCASSLLTVQETQYFGPGTRLLVL.

V and J are TRBV6-1 and TRBJ2-7; D is ambiguous. CDR3 length: 13 residues. The ends were cut back, 6 bases at V and 2 bases at J, with 11 bases in the middle. Germline CDR1 is MNHNS and CDR2 is SASEGT. CDR3 coding DNA: TGTGCCAGCAGGTTGGCCCCCCCCTACGAGCAGTACTTC. Protein product: CASRLAPPYEQYF.

V and J are TRBV21-1 and TRBJ1-4; the table's D call, TRBD1, was not checked against the DNA. TRBV21-1 constitutes a pseudogene. This CDR3 contains 17 residues. For the CDR3, the DNA is TGTGCCAGCAGCTCCCCCGGGACAGAAGCAACTAATGAAAAACTGTTTTTT. It codes for CASSSPGTEATNEKLFF.

V usage is TRBV7-2 and J usage is TRBJ1-4; TRBD1 might be the D (5 bases). CDR3 size: 16 residues. The V and J ends lost 2 bases and 3 bases respectively, with 13 bases between them. Germline V lookup: CDR1 SGHTA, CDR2 FQGNSA. The DNA of the CDR3 is TGTGCCAGCAGCTTACCCCCAGGGAAACCTAATGAAAAACTGTTTTTT. Amino acids: CASSLPPGKPNEKLFF.

V usage is TRBV2 and J usage is TRBJ2-5; D perhaps matches TRBD2 (5 bases). This CDR3 has 13 amino acids. Trimming left V 8 bases short and J 4 bases short, with 14 bases between. Germline values: CDR1 SNHLY, CDR2 FYNNEI. CDR3 loop: CASLRERLETQYF. The CDR3 DNA is TGTGCCAGCCTGAGGGAGCGCCTAGAGACCCAGTACTTC.

V is TRBV9 and J is TRBJ2-7; 8 positions agree with TRBD1. Germline CDR1 SGDLS, CDR2 YYNGEE. After removal of 2 bases from V and 6 bases from J, the junction contained 7 bases not matched to a gene. CDR3 length equals 14 residues. This CDR3 is CASSVDRENAEQYF. DNA of the CDR3: TGTGCCAGCAGCGTGGACAGGGAGAATGCCGAGCAGTACTTC.

The chain combines TRBV27 with TRBJ2-7; a possible D gene is TRBD1 (6 bases). The germline V gene has CDR1 MNHEY and CDR2 SMNVEV (reference sequence). This CDR3 contains 14 residues. Trimming shortened V by 3 bases and J by 5 bases, and 14 bases separated the two germline ends. The CDR3, as DNA: TGTGCCAGCAGTTTCAGGACAGCTGGAGACGAGCAGTACTTC. Translation gives CASSFRTAGDEQYF.